Below, 24 T cell receptor beta chains from the same sample are listed, as sequenced in a study of CD8 T cells in ankylosing spondylitis. Study-wide findings and caveats: Within ankylosing spondylitis blood, a TCR beta motif made up of roughly eight highly homologous variants appeared to be characteristic.

TCRdb reprocessed the 5' RACE reads via MiXCR and lists one record per CDR3 protein. The sample includes just under 550,000 distinct CDR3 sequences, about 12% of them seen just once. The antigens these receptors bind are not known. Material for sequencing was blood, either unsorted or a sorted T cell fraction (not recorded which). These TCRs come from a male donor with ankylosing spondylitis.

There are a few counts of this clonotype. The rearrangement links TRBV11-2 to TRBJ1-4; no reliable D call. V was trimmed by 1 base and J by 8 bases, leaving 14 bases between them. CDR1 SGHAT and CDR2 FQNNGV come from the germline V gene. This CDR3 is built from 15 residues. The CDR3 protein is CASSLAAALAEKLFF. Written as DNA, the CDR3 is TGTGCCAGCAGCTTAGCAGCCGCTTTGGCGGAAAAACTGTTTTTT. The whole variable domain, remainder taken from reference TRBV11-2 and TRBJ1-4, is EAGVAQSPRYKIIEKRQSVAFWCNPISGHATLYWYQQILGQGPKLLIQFQNNGVVDDSQLPKDRFSAERLKGVDSTLKIQPAKLEDSAVYLCASSLAAALAEKLFFGSGTQLSVL.

The rearrangement uses TRBV11-2 and TRBJ2-1, with D tentatively TRBD2 (6 bases). Trimming shortened V by 6 bases and J by 0 bases, and 18 bases separated the two germline ends. The CDR3 consists of 17 residues. Germline V gene data show CDR1 as SGHAT and CDR2 as FQNNGV. CDR3 nucleotide sequence: TGTGCCAGCAGAATCTCGGGGGTTAAGAGCTCCTACAATGAGCAGTTCTTC. This encodes CASRISGVKSSYNEQFF.

This clonotype has only a few counts. This chain links TRBV20-1 with TRBJ2-3; 12 positions agree with TRBD1. Germline CDR1 DFQATT, CDR2 SNEGSKA (reference sequence). V shed 8 bases, J shed 0 bases, and the junction held 12 bases outside the gene matches. The length of the CDR3 is 17 residues. CDR3 region: CSTPGQGARGSTDTQYF. DNA of the CDR3: TGCAGTACACCGGGACAGGGGGCAAGGGGGAGCACAGATACGCAGTATTTT.

This clonotype has ten or more counts. This CDR3 reads CSARDLQGAHEQYF. In DNA form, the CDR3 reads TGCAGTGCTAGAGATCTACAGGGGGCCCACGAGCAGTACTTC. The V call is TRBV20-1, the J call TRBJ2-7; 9 bases agree with TRBD1. Germline V gives CDR1 DFQATT, CDR2 SNEGSKA (reference sequence). The CDR3 spans 14 residues. The J segment lost 5 bases and the V segment lost 0 bases, leaving 5 bases of the junction unmatched.

Only a few counts were recorded for this clonotype. The rearrangement uses TRBV12-3 or TRBV12-4 and TRBJ1-5; D possibly corresponds to TRBD1 (6 bases). Between the trimmed V and J ends, which lost 5 bases and 6 bases, there was a span of 17 bases. The CDR3 is 15 residues long. The CDR3 nucleotides read TGTGCCAGCAGTAGGTATGGGGGGCAAGGTCAGCCCCAGCATTTT. Protein sequence: CASSRYGGQGQPQHF.

This clonotype was detected only a few times. V and J are TRBV20-1 and TRBJ2-2, with D unresolved. The CDR3 is made up of 15 amino acids. With 0 bases removed from V and 6 bases from J, the gap between germline ends came to 14 bases. Germline lookup yields CDR1 DFQATT and CDR2 SNEGSKA (reference sequence). CDR3 region: CSARDGSRPPGELFF. Written as DNA, the CDR3 is TGCAGTGCTAGAGATGGTTCCAGGCCCCCCGGGGAGCTGTTTTTT.

This clonotype has more than one count but fewer than ten. This chain connects TRBV5-5 to TRBJ1-2, with TRBD1 as a possible D gene (5 bases). The germline CDR1 and CDR2 sequences are SGHKS and YYEKEE (reference sequence). The CDR3 totals 14 residues. The V end was cut by 2 bases, the J end by 2 bases, with 10 bases between. DNA of the CDR3: TGTGCCAGCAGCTTCGGGGGGGGAAACTATGGCTACACCTTC. Its translation is CASSFGGGNYGYTF.

This clonotype turned up a few times. This chain connects TRBV2 to TRBJ2-7, with 10 bases identical to TRBD2. The junction had 5 bases not matched to a gene; V was cut back by 2 bases and J by 4 bases. This CDR3 has 15 amino acids. The germline gives CDR1 SNHLY, CDR2 FYNNEI. CDR3 region: CASSERAGGPYEQYF. The DNA of the CDR3 is TGTGCCAGCAGTGAACGAGCGGGAGGGCCTTACGAGCAGTACTTC.

This clonotype has more than one count but fewer than ten. The chain joins TRBV29-1 to TRBJ2-2; tentative D call: TRBD2 (6 bases). This CDR3 is built from 14 residues. The V gene lost 7 bases and the J gene lost 0 bases, with 12 bases spanning the gap. CDR1 is SQVTM, CDR2 ANQGSEA, per germline. This chain's CDR3 is CSAAAGPNTGELFF. The CDR3 DNA reads TGCAGCGCTGCAGCGGGCCCGAACACCGGGGAGCTGTTTTTT.

The chain combines TRBV5-1 with TRBJ2-7; D is ambiguous. Germline-derived CDR1 and CDR2 are SGHRS and YFSETQ. This CDR3 comprises 15 residues. V was clipped by 1 base and J by 2 bases, with 13 bases between them. The CDR3 loop is CASSLSSGPTYEQYF. The CDR3 DNA is TGCGCCAGCAGCTTGAGCTCAGGCCCTACCTACGAGCAGTACTTC.

This chain links TRBV11-1 with TRBJ2-3, with 7 bases identical to TRBD2. CDR1 is SGHAT and CDR2 is FQDESV in the germline V gene (reference sequence). The CDR3 runs to 19 residues. V gave up 5 bases and J gave up 3 bases; unmatched junction bases: 20. CDR3 in amino acids: CASSTRLEGGPTPTDTQYF. The CDR3 region has the DNA TGTGCCAGCAGCACCAGACTAGAGGGAGGGCCCACCCCGACAGATACGCAGTATTTT.

The gene calls are TRBV27 and TRBJ2-7; no reliable D call. V was shortened by 0 bases and J by 2 bases, with 5 bases between the two germline ends. The CDR3 totals 13 residues. Looked up from germline, CDR1 is MNHEY and CDR2 is SMNVEV (reference sequence). The CDR3 loop is CASSLSRPYEQYF. The CDR3 DNA follows: TGTGCCAGCAGTTTATCGAGGCCCTACGAGCAGTACTTC.

This clonotype has a handful of counts. This chain joins TRBV20-1 and TRBJ2-7; 11 positions agree with TRBD2. Germline values: CDR1 DFQATT, CDR2 SNEGSKA (reference sequence). The CDR3 spans 15 residues. V lost 3 bases, J lost 2 bases, and 6 bases stayed unmatched. Written as DNA, the CDR3 is TGCAGTGCTAGGGGGACTAGCGGATCTACCTACGAGCAGTACTTC. Its translation: CSARGTSGSTYEQYF.

The table lists this clonotype with many counts. The CDR3 spells CSATGLAGRTDTQYF. The CDR3 DNA sequence: TGCAGTGCTACAGGACTAGCGGGACGCACAGATACGCAGTATTTT. The chain combines TRBV20-1 with TRBJ2-3; 12 positions agree with TRBD2. CDR3 size: 15 residues. Trimming removed 4 bases from V and 1 base from J; junction bases left unmatched: 3. Germline V gene sequence: CDR1 DFQATT, CDR2 SNEGSKA (reference sequence).

This clonotype was observed a handful of times. The chain employs TRBV12-3 or TRBV12-4 and TRBJ2-6; D remains ambiguous. The ends were cut back, 11 bases at V and 4 bases at J, with 9 bases in the middle. CDR3 length: 12 residues. CDR3 region: CALNPGANVLTF. DNA for the CDR3: TGTGCCCTTAACCCCGGGGCCAACGTCCTGACTTTC.

The chain combines TRBV12-3 or TRBV12-4 with TRBJ1-4; D is ambiguous. This CDR3 is built from 13 residues. Trimming stripped 1 base from V and 11 bases from J, with 11 bases between. The CDR3 reads CASSLERVSKLFF. In DNA form, the CDR3 reads TGTGCCAGCAGTTTAGAACGGGTATCTAAACTGTTTTTT.

The table lists this clonotype with many counts. V is TRBV12-3 or TRBV12-4 and J is TRBJ2-7, with TRBD1 matching 7 bases. Unmatched junction bases numbered 9, after V lost 8 bases and J lost 5 bases. The CDR3 contains 13 residues. The CDR3 nucleotides read TGTGCCAGCGGCCAGACAGGGAGAAACGAGCAGTACTTC. Translated, it gives CASGQTGRNEQYF.

This clonotype has only a few counts. The V and J genes are TRBV12-5 and TRBJ1-1; TRBD1 agrees at 8 bases. Germline V lookup: CDR1 LGHNT, CDR2 FRNRAP. CDR3 length equals 15 residues. The trim removed 3 bases at V and 3 bases at J, leaving 6 bases unmatched. The CDR3 DNA follows: TGTGCTAGTGGTTTCCTAGACAGGGGCTACACTGAAGCTTTCTTT. Translation gives CASGFLDRGYTEAFF.

This clonotype was picked up many times. This sequence joins TRBV29-1 and TRBJ1-4; 9 positions agree with TRBD1. Trimming cost V 5 bases and J 8 bases; bases outside gene matches: 9. The CDR3 totals 14 residues. CDR1 and CDR2 (germline): SQVTM, ANQGSEA. The CDR3: CSVQKTGGKEKLFF. The CDR3 nucleotides read TGCAGCGTTCAAAAGACAGGGGGGAAAGAAAAACTGTTTTTT.

The chain combines TRBV3-1 with TRBJ2-1; TRBD2 aligns across 11 bases. The germline V gene encodes CDR1 LGHDT and CDR2 YNNKEL (reference sequence). Trimming removed 1 base from V and 8 bases from J; junction bases left unmatched: 1. The CDR3 has 14 amino acids. CDR3 in DNA: TGTGCCAGCAGCCAAGGACTAGCGGGACATGAGCAGTTCTTC. It specifies CASSQGLAGHEQFF.

This clonotype has a handful of counts. The chain is built from TRBV7-9 and TRBJ1-2; D remains ambiguous. This CDR3 is built from 13 residues. Germline CDR1 and CDR2: SEHNR and FQNEAQ (reference sequence). The V end was cut by 6 bases, the J end by 1 base, with 9 bases between. The CDR3 coding sequence is TGTGCCAGCAGTGAGAGGAATAACTATGGCTACACCTTC. The encoded protein is CASSERNNYGYTF.

This clonotype was detected only a few times. The J gene is TRBJ1-1, the V gene TRBV15; 8 bases line up with TRBD1. Trimming took 0 bases from V and 0 from J; bases not matched to a gene: 6. The CDR3 is 17 residues long. The V gene's germline CDR1 is LNHNV and CDR2 YYDKDF (reference sequence). The CDR3 loop is CATSRDKAGGMNTEAFF. CDR3 in DNA: TGTGCCACCAGCAGAGATAAGGCAGGGGGCATGAACACTGAAGCTTTCTTT. Variable domain in full (rest from reference TRBV15 and TRBJ1-1): DAMVIQNPRYQVTQFGKPVTLSCSQTLNHNVMYWYQQKSSQAPKLLFHYYDKDFNNEADTPDNFQSRRPNTSFCFLDIRSPGLGDTAMYLCATSRDKAGGMNTEAFFGQGTRLTVV.

This chain joins TRBV5-4 and TRBJ2-5, with D perhaps TRBD1 or TRBD2 (5 bases each). This CDR3 is built from 14 residues. Trimming shortened V by 4 bases and J by 4 bases, and 14 bases separated the two germline ends. CDR1 is SGHNT, CDR2 YYREEE, per germline (reference sequence). DNA of the CDR3: TGTGCCAGCAGCGATGACAGTCGGGGAGAGACCCAGTACTTC. Translation gives CASSDDSRGETQYF.

In this sample, this clonotype turned up a few times. The rearrangement links TRBV7-9 to TRBJ1-6; the D gene is possibly TRBD1 (6 bases). The CDR3 covers 14 residues. V shed 2 bases and J shed 10 bases, with 12 bases lying between them. CDR1 SEHNR and CDR2 FQNEAQ come from the germline V gene (reference sequence). The CDR3 is CASSLFRGGSPLHF. As DNA, the CDR3 is TGTGCCAGCAGCTTATTCAGGGGCGGATCACCCCTCCACTTT.